The entry below describes one TCR beta chain. Antigen unknown. These data are taken from a study of PD-1 blockade in classical Hodgkin lymphoma. Every single patient, without exception, relapsed after autologous stem cell transplantation, and brentuximab vedotin exposure varied. Clones were sequenced by immunoSEQ multiplex PCR, and TCRdb holds only the in-frame ones, with some missing. The table records approximately 79,000 clones, about nine tenths of them present only once. Overall study findings and caveats: Reported baseline diversity: healthy donors highest, relapsed/refractory patients lowest.

This CDR3 contains 14 residues. J was trimmed by 4 bases and V by 3 bases; bases with no gene match: 5. Germline CDR1 is SGHRS and CDR2 is YFSETQ. V gene TRBV5-1 combines with J gene TRBJ2-5; 8 nucleotides align to TRBD2. The input for sequencing was peripheral blood mononuclear cells (PBMCs), taken before the second cycle of nivolumab. This clonotype originated in a human donor with classical Hodgkin lymphoma. The CDR3 loop reads CASSSTGGRETQYF. The CDR3 DNA sequence: TGCGCCAGCAGCTCCACGGGGGGGAGAGAGACCCAGTACTTC.